This is a list of T cell receptor beta chains from one sample in a study of CD4 and CD8 cells across lung adenocarcinoma regions. TCRdb passed the PCR reads through MiXCR, listing each CDR3 protein once. The repertoire holds about 25,000 distinct CDR3 sequences, about 50% seen once, with over 35% in the top ten. Sample: CD8+ T cells from the center of a lung tumor. The receptors here all came from a male donor with lung adenocarcinoma. The CD4 and CD8 labels of this study may be unreliable. CDR3s include the opening cysteine and the closing phenylalanine or tryptophan. D genes are given only for firm matches. Size values are once, few and many counts, or a class for expanded clones, and some rows have none.

size | D | V | CDR3
NA | NA | TRBV6-1 | CACREAGLWAKNIQYF
NA | NA | TRBV6-1 | CASGGQASWANVQYF
NA | NA | TRBV14 | CASSQDLDYGYTF
NA | TRBD2 | TRBV6-1 | CASSVGLAGFVHNEQFF
NA | NA | TRBV6-5 | CASSYRGPGLRATDMQYF
NA | NA | TRBV6-1 | CASLQVVNTDALFF
once | NA | TRBV6-5 | CASSLFSNQPLHF
many | NA | TRBV6-1 | CASSPSPDGTTDTQYF
few | NA | TRBV30 | CAWSVSGPNEKLFF
NA | NA | TRBV10-1 | CGGTGRRAKDTQYF
NA | NA | TRBV12-3/TRBV12-4 | CASSLGRGLMDIQYF
NA | NA | TRBV6-1 | CASRTSGVSYEQYF
many | NA | TRBV23-1 | CASSNYEQYF
NA | TRBD1 | TRBV24-1 | CATSWTGGNEQFF
NA | TRBD2 | TRBV6-5 | CASSYCSGRLDIQYF
many | TRBD2 | TRBV14 | CASSQDLLAGFNEQYF
many | TRBD1 | TRBV7-8 | CASSLDRAIGELFF